The next 17 T cell receptor beta chains were all read from a single sample in a study of cytomegalovirus exposure and HLA in healthy donors. Primers: 60 Vbeta forward and 13 Jbeta reverse. Sequenced by immunoSEQ multiplex PCR; TCRdb stores in-frame clones only, minus some. The table includes about 150,000 clones, approximately 60% detected once. Sequences were obtained from PBMCs. The receptors come from a woman aged 35 to 49 in good health and CMV-seronegative.

The sample holds one count of this clone. The rearrangement uses TRBV27 and TRBJ2-7; no clear D. CDR3 size: 12 residues. V lost 7 bases, J lost 4 bases, and 11 bases lay in between. CDR1 and CDR2 (germline): MNHEY, SMNVEV (reference sequence). Here the CDR3 reads CASTHNGYEQYF. DNA of the CDR3: TGTGCCAGCACCCATAACGGGTACGAGCAGTACTTC.

CDR3: CASSIPLRDRGIKPEAFF. DNA of the CDR3: TGTGCCAGTAGTATCCCACTCCGGGACAGGGGAATAAAGCCTGAAGCTTTCTTT. This rearrangement joins TRBV19 to TRBJ1-1; 10 nucleotides agree with TRBD1. The V gene's germline CDR1 is LNHDA and CDR2 SQIVND (reference sequence). V shed 3 bases, J shed 6 bases, and the junction held 16 bases outside the gene matches. This CDR3 comprises 18 residues.

The chain employs TRBV19 and TRBJ2-1; maybe TRBD1 (5 bases). There are 16 residues in the CDR3. Trimming shortened V by 0 bases and J by 4 bases, and 13 bases separated the two germline ends. Germline loops: CDR1 LNHDA, CDR2 SQIVND (reference sequence). The CDR3: CASSIDPGRAYNEQFF. The CDR3 bases are TGTGCCAGTAGTATAGATCCCGGCAGGGCTTACAATGAGCAGTTCTTC.

The rearrangement joins TRBV28 to TRBJ1-3; 7 bases are a match to TRBD1. The CDR3 covers 15 residues. V shed 1 base, J shed 4 bases, and the junction held 4 bases outside the gene matches. Germline assignment: CDR1 MDHEN and CDR2 SYDVKM. The CDR3 protein is CASSLSGRGGNTIYF. The CDR3 nucleotides are TGTGCCAGCAGTTTATCTGGCAGGGGGGGAAACACCATATATTTT. The full variable domain, rest sourced from reference TRBV28 and TRBJ1-3, is DVKVTQSSRYLVKRTGEKVFLECVQDMDHENMFWYRQDPGLGLRLIYFSYDVKMKEKGDIPEGYSVSREKKERFSLILESASTNQTSMYLCASSLSGRGGNTIYFGEGSWLTVV.

This chain connects TRBV28 to TRBJ1-1; possible D gene TRBD1, 5 bases. Germline values: CDR1 MDHEN, CDR2 SYDVKM. The V end was cut by 7 bases, the J end by 5 bases, with 17 bases between. The CDR3 contains 14 residues. The CDR3: CASTQPGRQTEAFF. CDR3 DNA: TGTGCCAGCACCCAGCCAGGGAGGCAGACTGAAGCTTTCTTT. The full variable domain, with the rest looked up from reference TRBV28 and TRBJ1-1, is DVKVTQSSRYLVKRTGEKVFLECVQDMDHENMFWYRQDPGLGLRLIYFSYDVKMKEKGDIPEGYSVSREKKERFSLILESASTNQTSMYLCASTQPGRQTEAFFGQGTRLTVV.

The CDR3 region has the DNA TGCAGTGCTCGACTCCCTAATGAGCAGTTCTTC. Its translation: CSARLPNEQFF. The gene calls are TRBV20-1 and TRBJ2-1, with unresolved D. Germline V gene lookup returns CDR1 DFQATT and CDR2 SNEGSKA (reference sequence). V lost 5 bases to trimming and J lost 7 bases, with 9 bases between them. This CDR3 has 11 residues.

The chain's CDR3 is CASSQDPTATSGYEQYF. In nucleotides, the CDR3 is TGCGCCAGCAGCCAAGATCCAACGGCTACCTCGGGGTACGAGCAGTACTTC. The chain uses TRBV4-3 and TRBJ2-7, with D maybe TRBD2 (5 bases). Germline loops: CDR1 LGHNA, CDR2 YSLEER. V lost 0 bases and J lost 4, with 19 bases in between. CDR3 length: 17 residues.

The table lists this clone with a count of one. This chain links TRBV29-1 with TRBJ2-5; 14 bases agree with TRBD2. Per the germline V gene, CDR1 is SQVTM and CDR2 is ANQGSEA. The V gene end was trimmed by 6 bases and the J gene end by 2 bases; junction bases not matched to a gene: 2. The CDR3 length is 14 residues. CDR3 loop: CSVTSGGAQETQYF. The DNA of the CDR3 is TGCAGCGTGACTAGCGGGGGGGCACAAGAGACCCAGTACTTC.

V usage is TRBV10-3 and J usage is TRBJ1-5, with D possibly matching TRBD1 (5 bases). Germline V CDR1 and CDR2: ENHRY, SYGVKD. Trimming shortened V by 5 bases and J by 6 bases, and 11 bases separated the two germline ends. The CDR3 is 13 residues long. The CDR3 coding sequence is TGTGCCATCAGTCGGGGGGAGAGTCAGCCCCAGCATTTT. Translation: CAISRGESQPQHF.

J is TRBJ2-3 and V is TRBV4-3; D not certain. Trimming took 0 bases from V and 1 from J, leaving 5 bases between them. This CDR3 spans 14 amino acids. The germline V gene has CDR1 LGHNA and CDR2 YSLEER. CDR3 residues: CASSQDPRTDTQYF. CDR3 coding DNA: TGCGCCAGCAGCCAAGACCCTCGCACAGATACGCAGTATTTT.

V gene TRBV10-3 combines with J gene TRBJ1-1, with 7 bases aligning to TRBD1. Germline trimming cut 10 bases from V and 1 base from J; bases unmatched to any gene: 6. Germline assignment: CDR1 ENHRY and CDR2 SYGVKD. The CDR3 spans 13 residues. The CDR3 region has the DNA TGTGCCACGACCGGGACAGAGAACACTGAAGCTTTCTTT. Translated, it gives CATTGTENTEAFF.

The J gene is TRBJ1-5, the V gene TRBV9; D may be TRBD1 (6 bases). V lost 0 bases and J lost 10, with 14 bases in between. Germline lookup yields CDR1 SGDLS and CDR2 YYNGEE. The CDR3 consists of 14 residues. The CDR3 coding sequence is TGTGCCAGCAGCGTAGCGGAAGGGGGAAAACCCCAGCATTTT. Residues: CASSVAEGGKPQHF.

This clone was seen only a few times. The rearrangement joins TRBV6-1 to TRBJ1-4; possible D gene TRBD1, 6 bases. V was cut by 4 bases and J by 7 bases, with 19 bases left in between. CDR1 and CDR2 from the germline V gene are MNHNS and SASEGT. The CDR3 totals 16 residues. CDR3 sequence (DNA): TGTGCCAGCAGTGTTAATGGGTACAGGGATAGTGAAAAACTGTTTTTT. It translates to CASSVNGYRDSEKLFF.

This clone was seen a handful of times. The V call is TRBV9, the J call TRBJ1-2; D call uncertain. The germline V gene has CDR1 SGDLS and CDR2 YYNGEE. V lost 0 bases and J lost 2, with 5 bases in between. There are 13 residues in the CDR3. The chain's CDR3 is CASSVGVNYGYTF. The CDR3 DNA sequence: TGTGCCAGCAGCGTAGGAGTAAACTATGGCTACACCTTC. The full variable domain, its missing parts supplied by reference TRBV9 and TRBJ1-2, is DSGVTQTPKHLITATGQRVTLRCSPRSGDLSVYWYQQSLDQGLQFLIQYYNGEERAKGNILERFSAQQFPDLHSELNLSSLELGDSALYFCASSVGVNYGYTFGSGTRLTVV.

The chain has TRBV30 and TRBJ1-2; 7 nucleotides align to TRBD1. This CDR3 is 12 amino acids long. V trimming: 5 bases; J trimming: 4 bases; junction bases outside the gene matches: 4. The germline CDR1 and CDR2 sequences are GTSNPN and SVGIG (reference sequence). CDR3 loop: CAWEDRSYGYTF. The DNA of the CDR3 is TGTGCCTGGGAGGACAGGTCCTATGGCTACACCTTC. Supplemented by reference TRBV30 and TRBJ1-2, the full variable domain reads SQTIHQWPATLVQPVGSPLSLECTVEGTSNPNLYWYRQAAGRGLQLLFYSVGIGQISSEVPQNLSASRPQDRQFILSSKKLLLSDSGFYLCAWEDRSYGYTFGSGTRLTVV.

The gene calls are TRBV29-1 and TRBJ1-6, with TRBD1 as a possible D gene (6 bases). V was trimmed by 3 bases and J by 0 bases, leaving 15 bases between them. The CDR3 has 17 residues. Germline assignment: CDR1 SQVTM and CDR2 ANQGSEA. The CDR3 sequence is CSVEGGQPSSYNSPLHF. The CDR3 nucleotides are TGCAGCGTTGAGGGTGGACAGCCGAGCTCCTATAATTCACCCCTCCACTTT.

Remarks on this clone: A read error may account for a junction end that differs from germline. This chain uses TRBV7-9 with TRBJ2-7; D gene ambiguous. This CDR3 has 12 residues. CDR1 is SEHNR, CDR2 FQNEAQ, per germline (reference sequence). In DNA form, the CDR3 reads TGTTCCAGCAGCTTAGCACGGTACGAGCAGTACTTC. Protein: CSSSLARYEQYF.